The clone carrying this TCR beta chain was recorded a few times. Its antigen is unidentified. This sample is part of a study of identical twins. Whole-study results and caveats: When twins shared out-of-frame alpha sequences, those sequences had excess low generation probability. Within beta out-of-frame sequences, the excess sharing observed between twins was weaker. In monozygotic twins, models underestimated the sharing of out-of-frame TCR alpha.

CDR3 length equals 15 residues. The V and J ends lost 3 bases and 6 bases, in that order; junction bases with no gene match: 7. Germline V gene lookup returns CDR1 SNHLY and CDR2 FYNNEI. Addition of a universal primer site occurred through template switching, and cDNA carried unique molecular identifiers. TCRdb used MiXCR to reprocess the 5' RACE reads, holding one entry per CDR3 protein. In the table there are 570,000 or so distinct CDR3 sequences, approximately 9.6% of which are singletons. This sample also appeared in a second study, on yellow fever vaccine responses in identical twins.

The chain recombines TRBV2 with TRBJ2-7; 11 nucleotides match TRBD2. The sequence was obtained from a woman aged 18-30 years in good health. The sequencing sample was made of PBMCs. The CDR3 loop reads CASSEVAGGPGEQYF. CDR3 sequence (DNA): TGTGCCAGCAGTGAGGTAGCGGGAGGGCCGGGCGAGCAGTACTTC.